This TCR beta chain is drawn from a study of T cell responses to AZD1222 COVID-19 vaccine. About the study: Some second doses came at about 4 weeks and others at about 12 weeks; these were pooled.

This clone is a singleton in its sample. Its antigen is as yet unknown. Assay used: immunoSEQ multiplex PCR; TCRdb lists only in-frame clones, some missing. This table holds 150,000 to 200,000 clones, about 92% found once. V was trimmed by 8 bases and J by 6 bases, leaving 14 bases between them. This CDR3 comprises 12 residues. CDR1 is SQVTM, CDR2 ANQGSEA, per germline. Study-wide results and caveats: Recipients of AZD1222 seropositive at baseline numbered only 5 or 6. Increases in Spike-specific TCR breadth and depth were seen after two AZD1222 doses.

The J gene is TRBJ2-1, the V gene TRBV29-1, with D perhaps matching TRBD1 or TRBD2 (5 bases each). The specimen comprised peripheral blood, sampled on day 0 of AZD1222 vaccination. The receptor was derived from an adult in good health. In DNA, the CDR3 is TGCAGCCTACGCCCGGGACCCAATGAGCAGTTCTTC. Protein product: CSLRPGPNEQFF.